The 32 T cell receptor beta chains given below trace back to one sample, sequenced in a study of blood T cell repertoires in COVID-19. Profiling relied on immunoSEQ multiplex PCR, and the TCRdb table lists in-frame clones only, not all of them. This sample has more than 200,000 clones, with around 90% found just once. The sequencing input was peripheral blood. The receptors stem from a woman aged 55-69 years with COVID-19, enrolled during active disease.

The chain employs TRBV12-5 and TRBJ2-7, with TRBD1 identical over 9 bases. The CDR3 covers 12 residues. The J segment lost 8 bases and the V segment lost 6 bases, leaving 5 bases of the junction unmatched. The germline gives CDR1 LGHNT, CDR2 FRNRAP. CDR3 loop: CASGPGTGKQYF. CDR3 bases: TGTGCTAGTGGCCCCGGGACAGGGAAGCAGTACTTC.

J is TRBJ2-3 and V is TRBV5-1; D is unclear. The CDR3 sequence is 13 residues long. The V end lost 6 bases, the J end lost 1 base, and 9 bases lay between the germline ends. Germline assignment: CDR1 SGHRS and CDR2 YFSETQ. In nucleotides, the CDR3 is TGCGCCAGCAATGCCGGAGGCACAGATACGCAGTATTTT. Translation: CASNAGGTDTQYF.

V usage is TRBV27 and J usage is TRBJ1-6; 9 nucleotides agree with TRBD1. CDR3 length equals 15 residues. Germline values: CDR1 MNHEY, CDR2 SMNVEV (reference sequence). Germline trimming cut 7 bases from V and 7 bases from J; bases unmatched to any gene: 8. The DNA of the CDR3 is TGTGCCAGCACCTATTCAGACAGGGGGAATTCACCCCTCCACTTT. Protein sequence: CASTYSDRGNSPLHF.

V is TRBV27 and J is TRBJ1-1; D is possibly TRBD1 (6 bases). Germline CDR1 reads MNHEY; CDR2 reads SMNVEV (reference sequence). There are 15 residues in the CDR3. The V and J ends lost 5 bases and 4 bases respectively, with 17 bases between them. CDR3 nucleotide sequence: TGTGCCAGCAGTCCCAGGACAGCTTGGGGCACTGAAGCTTTCTTT. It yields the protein CASSPRTAWGTEAFF.

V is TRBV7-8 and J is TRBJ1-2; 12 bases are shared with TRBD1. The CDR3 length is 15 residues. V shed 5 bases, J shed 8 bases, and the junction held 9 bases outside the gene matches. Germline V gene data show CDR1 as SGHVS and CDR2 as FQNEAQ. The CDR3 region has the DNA TGTGCCAGCAGCCTTCCGGGACAGGGGGCGAGCGGCTACACCTTC. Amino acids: CASSLPGQGASGYTF.

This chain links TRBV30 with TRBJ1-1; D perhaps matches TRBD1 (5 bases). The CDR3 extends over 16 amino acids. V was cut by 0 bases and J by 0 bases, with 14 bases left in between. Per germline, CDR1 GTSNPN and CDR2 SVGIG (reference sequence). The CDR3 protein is CAWSVRSGPMNTEAFF. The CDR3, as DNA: TGTGCCTGGAGTGTACGATCAGGGCCCATGAACACTGAAGCTTTCTTT.

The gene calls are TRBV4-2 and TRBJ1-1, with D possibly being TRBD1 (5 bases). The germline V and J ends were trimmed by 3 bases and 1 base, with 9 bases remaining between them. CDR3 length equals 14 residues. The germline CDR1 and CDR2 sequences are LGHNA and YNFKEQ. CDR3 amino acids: CASSHETENTEAFF. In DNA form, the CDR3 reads TGTGCCAGCAGCCATGAGACAGAGAACACTGAAGCTTTCTTT.

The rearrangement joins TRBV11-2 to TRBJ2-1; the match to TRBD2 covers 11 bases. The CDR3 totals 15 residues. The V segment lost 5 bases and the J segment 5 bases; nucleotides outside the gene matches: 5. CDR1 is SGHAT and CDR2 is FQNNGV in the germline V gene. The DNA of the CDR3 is TGTGCCAGCAGCCTTCGTAGCGGGAGGGACAATGAGCAGTTCTTC. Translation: CASSLRSGRDNEQFF.

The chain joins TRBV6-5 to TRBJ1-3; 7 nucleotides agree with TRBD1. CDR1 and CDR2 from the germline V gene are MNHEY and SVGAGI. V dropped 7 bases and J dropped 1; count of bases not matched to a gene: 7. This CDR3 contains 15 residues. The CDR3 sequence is CASTTSTGSGNTIYF. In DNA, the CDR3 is TGTGCCAGCACCACCTCGACAGGGTCTGGAAACACCATATATTTT.

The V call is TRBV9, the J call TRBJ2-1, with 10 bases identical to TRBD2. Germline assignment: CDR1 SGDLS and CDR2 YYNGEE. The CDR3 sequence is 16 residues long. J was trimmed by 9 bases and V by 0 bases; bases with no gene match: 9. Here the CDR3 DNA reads TGTGCCAGCAGCGTAGCGTTGGCTAGCGGGAGCGGTGAGCAGTTCTTC. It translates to CASSVALASGSGEQFF.

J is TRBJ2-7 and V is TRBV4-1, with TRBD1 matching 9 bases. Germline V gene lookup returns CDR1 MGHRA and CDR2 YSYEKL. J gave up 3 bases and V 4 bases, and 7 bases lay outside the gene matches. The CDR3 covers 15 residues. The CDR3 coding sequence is TGCGCCAGCAGCCCGCCGACAGGGGGGAACTACGAGCAGTACTTC. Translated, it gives CASSPPTGGNYEQYF.

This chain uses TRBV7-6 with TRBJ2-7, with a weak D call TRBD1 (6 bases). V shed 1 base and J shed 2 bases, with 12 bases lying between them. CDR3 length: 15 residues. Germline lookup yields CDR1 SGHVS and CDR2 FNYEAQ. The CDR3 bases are TGTGCCAGCAGCTTAGGCACAGGGCCAACCTACGAGCAGTACTTC. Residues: CASSLGTGPTYEQYF.

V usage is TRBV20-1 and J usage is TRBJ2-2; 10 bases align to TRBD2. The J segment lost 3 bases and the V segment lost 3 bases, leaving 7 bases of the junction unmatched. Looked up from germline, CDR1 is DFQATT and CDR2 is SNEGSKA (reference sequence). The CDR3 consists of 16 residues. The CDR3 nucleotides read TGCAGTGCTAGTCGGCTAGCGGGAGTGGACACCGGGGAGCTGTTTTTT. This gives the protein CSASRLAGVDTGELFF.

The CDR3 nucleotides read TGTGCCAGCATGACCGACAGGGGCAACTTTGAAGCTTTCTTT. Its protein is CASMTDRGNFEAFF. V is TRBV6-5 and J is TRBJ1-1; 8 bases are a match to TRBD1. V was pared by 7 bases and J by 7 bases, with 11 bases of the junction left unmatched. Germline loops: CDR1 MNHEY, CDR2 SVGAGI. The CDR3 sequence is 14 residues long.

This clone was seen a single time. The CDR3 sequence: CASSYSLGLGELFF. For the CDR3, the DNA is TGTGCCAGCAGTTACTCCCTAGGTCTCGGGGAGCTGTTTTTT. The gene calls are TRBV6-5 and TRBJ2-2; D is ambiguous. The CDR3 length is 14 residues. Per germline, CDR1 MNHEY and CDR2 SVGAGI. The germline V and J ends were trimmed by 0 bases and 7 bases, with 9 bases remaining between them.

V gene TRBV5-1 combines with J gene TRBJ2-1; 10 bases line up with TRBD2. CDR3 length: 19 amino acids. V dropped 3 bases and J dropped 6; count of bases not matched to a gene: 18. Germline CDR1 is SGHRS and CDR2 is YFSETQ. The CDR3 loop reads CASSSPGLATTGPTNEQFF. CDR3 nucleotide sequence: TGCGCCAGCAGCTCTCCGGGACTAGCGACAACCGGGCCCACCAATGAGCAGTTCTTC.

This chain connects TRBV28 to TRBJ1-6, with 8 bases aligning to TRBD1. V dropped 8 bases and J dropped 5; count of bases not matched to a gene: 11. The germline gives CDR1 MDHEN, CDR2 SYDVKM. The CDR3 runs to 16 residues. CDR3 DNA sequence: TGTGCCAGCTCCTACCTTCTACAGGGGGATAATTCACCCCTCCACTTT. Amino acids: CASSYLLQGDNSPLHF.

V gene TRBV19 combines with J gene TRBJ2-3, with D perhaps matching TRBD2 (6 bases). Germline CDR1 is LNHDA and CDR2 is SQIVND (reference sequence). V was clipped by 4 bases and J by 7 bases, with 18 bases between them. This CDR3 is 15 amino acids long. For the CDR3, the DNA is TGTGCCAGTAGTACGCCCGGGGACTGGGCCAATACGCAGTATTTT. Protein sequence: CASSTPGDWANTQYF.

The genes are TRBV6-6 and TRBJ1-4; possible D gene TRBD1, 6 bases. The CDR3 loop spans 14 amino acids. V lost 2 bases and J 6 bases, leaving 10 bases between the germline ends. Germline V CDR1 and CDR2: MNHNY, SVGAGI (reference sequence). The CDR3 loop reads CASSYRGFYEKLFF. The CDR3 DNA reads TGTGCCAGCAGTTACAGGGGGTTTTATGAAAAACTGTTTTTT.

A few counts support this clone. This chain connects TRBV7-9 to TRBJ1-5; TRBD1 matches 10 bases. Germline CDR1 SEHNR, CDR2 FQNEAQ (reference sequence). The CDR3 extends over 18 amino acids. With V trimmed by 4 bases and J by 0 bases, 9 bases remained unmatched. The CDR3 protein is CASSSGQGPDYSNQPQHF. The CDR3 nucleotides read TGTGCCAGCAGCTCGGGACAGGGGCCCGATTATAGCAATCAGCCCCAGCATTTT.

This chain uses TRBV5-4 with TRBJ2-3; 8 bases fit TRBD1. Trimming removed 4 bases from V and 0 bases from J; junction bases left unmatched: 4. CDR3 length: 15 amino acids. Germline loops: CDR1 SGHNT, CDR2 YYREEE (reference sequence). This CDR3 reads CASSPGGRSTDTQYF. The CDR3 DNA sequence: TGTGCCAGCAGCCCAGGGGGCCGGAGCACAGATACGCAGTATTTT.

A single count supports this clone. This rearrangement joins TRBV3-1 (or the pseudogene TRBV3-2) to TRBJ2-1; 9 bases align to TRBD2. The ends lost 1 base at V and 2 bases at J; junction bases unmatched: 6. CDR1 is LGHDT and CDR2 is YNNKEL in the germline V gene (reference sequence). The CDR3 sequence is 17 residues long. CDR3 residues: CASSQGWRGRAYNEQFF. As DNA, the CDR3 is TGTGCCAGCAGCCAAGGGTGGCGCGGGAGGGCCTACAATGAGCAGTTCTTC.

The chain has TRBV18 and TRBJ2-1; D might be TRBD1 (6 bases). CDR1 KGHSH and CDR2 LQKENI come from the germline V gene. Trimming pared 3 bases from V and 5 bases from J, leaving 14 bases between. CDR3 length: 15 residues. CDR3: CASSPAGAMNNEQFF. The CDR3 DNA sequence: TGTGCCAGCTCACCCGCAGGGGCTATGAACAATGAGCAGTTCTTC.

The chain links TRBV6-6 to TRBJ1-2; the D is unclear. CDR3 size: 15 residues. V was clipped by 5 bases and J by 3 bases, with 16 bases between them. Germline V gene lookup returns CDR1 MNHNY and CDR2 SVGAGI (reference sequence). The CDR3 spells CASSGPSYQDYGYTF. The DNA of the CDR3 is TGTGCCAGCAGTGGCCCCTCGTATCAGGACTATGGCTACACCTTC.

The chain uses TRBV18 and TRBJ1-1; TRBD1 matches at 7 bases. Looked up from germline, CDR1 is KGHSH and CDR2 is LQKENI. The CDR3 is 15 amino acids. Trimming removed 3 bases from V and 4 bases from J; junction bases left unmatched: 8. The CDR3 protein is CASSPLTGTGTEAFF. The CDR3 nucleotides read TGTGCCAGCTCACCCTTGACAGGGACGGGCACTGAAGCTTTCTTT.

Here the CDR3 DNA reads TGTGCCAGCAGCAACCCCTCGGGAGCGGTGGAAAAACTGTTTTTT. Translated: CASSNPSGAVEKLFF. The gene calls are TRBV6-1 and TRBJ1-4; no clear D gene. Germline V gives CDR1 MNHNS, CDR2 SASEGT. V was pared by 6 bases and J by 8 bases, with 19 bases between. The CDR3 is made up of 15 amino acids.

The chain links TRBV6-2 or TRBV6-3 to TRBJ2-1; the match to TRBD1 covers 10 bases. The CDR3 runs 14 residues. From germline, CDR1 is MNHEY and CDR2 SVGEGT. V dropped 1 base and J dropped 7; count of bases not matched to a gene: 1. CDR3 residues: CASSYWTGGNEQFF. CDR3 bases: TGTGCCAGCAGTTACTGGACAGGGGGAAATGAGCAGTTCTTC.

CDR3 nucleotide sequence: TGCGCCAGCAGCTTACAGGGGGCTGGAAACACCATATATTTT. Encoded protein: CASSLQGAGNTIYF. The J gene is TRBJ1-3, the V gene TRBV5-1; TRBD1 matches 8 bases. In germline, CDR1 is SGHRS, CDR2 YFSETQ. V lost 2 bases to trimming and J lost 2 bases; unmatched junction nucleotides: 0. The CDR3 runs to 14 residues.

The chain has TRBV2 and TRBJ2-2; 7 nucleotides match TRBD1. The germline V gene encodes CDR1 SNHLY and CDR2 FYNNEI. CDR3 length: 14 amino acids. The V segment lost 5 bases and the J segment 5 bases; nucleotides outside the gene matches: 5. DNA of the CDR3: TGTGCCAGCAGTAGGACAGGACGAACCGGGGAGCTGTTTTTT. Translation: CASSRTGRTGELFF.

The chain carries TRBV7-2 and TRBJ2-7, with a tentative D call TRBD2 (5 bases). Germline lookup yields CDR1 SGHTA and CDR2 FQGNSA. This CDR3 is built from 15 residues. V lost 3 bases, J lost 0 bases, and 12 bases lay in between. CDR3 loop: CASSLDGGFSYEQYF. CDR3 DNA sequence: TGTGCCAGCAGCTTGGACGGCGGGTTCTCCTACGAGCAGTACTTC.

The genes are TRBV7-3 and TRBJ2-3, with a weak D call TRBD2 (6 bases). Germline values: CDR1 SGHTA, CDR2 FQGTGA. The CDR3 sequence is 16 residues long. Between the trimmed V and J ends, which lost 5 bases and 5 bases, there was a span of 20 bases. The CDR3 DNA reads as TGTGCCAGCAGCCAAGATCCCCGGGAGAGCGTAGATACGCAGTATTTT. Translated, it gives CASSQDPRESVDTQYF.

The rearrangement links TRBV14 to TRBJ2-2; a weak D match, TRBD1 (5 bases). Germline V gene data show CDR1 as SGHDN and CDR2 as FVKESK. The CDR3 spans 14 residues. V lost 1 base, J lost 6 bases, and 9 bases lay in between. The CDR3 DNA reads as TGTGCCAGCAGCCAAGTCATCAGGGCCGGGGAGCTGTTTTTT. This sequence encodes CASSQVIRAGELFF.